This T cell receptor beta chain was identified in a study of blood T cell repertoires in COVID-19 (dated by TCRdb to 2019 to 2021). Regarding the study in general: Samples covering the acute and convalescent phases of COVID-19 were provided by collaborators in the United States, Italy and Spain. The material from the prospective study consisted of cDNA or gDNA derived from T cells, B-cell-depleted T cells, or PBMCs. Deeply sampled blood TCRbeta repertoires from subjects exposed to, actively infected with, or recovered from COVID-19 were included in the dataset. A freely available public database, intended as a resource for researchers studying the immune response to SARS-CoV-2, is where the repertoires were released. The samples were drawn from two sources: the first 160 participants of the ongoing ImmuneRACE study, and some 1,300 subjects contributed by 6 global collaborators. A de-identified subject ID, COVID-19 status, age in years and sex were almost always included in the sample metadata. Where HLA class I and class II types were available, the types were taken from metadata supplied by the sample provider, not from assay-based typing. Overall results and qualifications from the work: The quantity of clinical and demographic metadata differed by source and by participant and was supplied without curation.

On this clone: No cognate antigen has been identified for it. The record has no base qualities; no much larger clone is one base away.

TCRbeta CDR3 regions were amplified from genomic DNA using the immunoSEQ Assay, a bias-controlled multiplex PCR. In the paper's pipeline: The number of nucleated cells in each sample was estimated from the amplification of reference gene primers within the assay. To quantify the absolute abundance of each unique TCRbeta CDR3 rearrangement, sequence reads were collapsed and filtered. Productive Simpson clonality was computed per sample as the square root of Simpson's diversity index over productive rearrangements. Entries here come from immuneACCESS through TCRdb and include only in-frame sequences with V and J called. Some clones fail to appear in such tables; in the studies checked, an unresolved V gene covers under half of the shortfall, and the cause of the remainder is unknown. V and J calls and clone size are as listed in that table; D and trimming were resolved from the DNA. The sample includes about 260,000 clones, with approximately 87% observed a single time. Roughly 1.6% of the sample is taken by the ten largest.

V and J lose 0 bases and 0 bases, and a span of 9 bases separates them. CDR1 and CDR2, per the germline V gene, are SGHRS and YFSETQ. There are 15 amino acids in the CDR3, from cysteine to phenylalanine inclusive. Solely the CDR3 DNA is kept, with 45 bases framed from the first base. Another Seattle source contributed samples from volunteer blood donors who had recovered from COVID-19. Collaborating institutions collected whole blood in K2EDTA tubes following their own protocols. Collaborator samples were shipped for TCRbeta analysis as frozen whole blood, isolated PBMCs, or DNA extracted from either sample type.

The V gene is TRBV5-1 and the J gene is TRBJ1-1, with the D segment identity uncertain. Sequencing was done on a sample of peripheral blood. The source of this sequence is a woman aged 40 to 50 who had recovered from COVID-19. The DNA is TGCGCCAGCAGCTTGGAGCTCGGTATGAACACTGAAGCTTTCTTT. This codes for CASSLELGMNTEAFF. Where the CDR3 stops, the reference TRBV5-1 and TRBJ1-1 genes take over; the full variable domain is KAGVTQTPRYLIKTRGQQVTLSCSPISGHRSVSWYQQTPGQGLQFLFEYFSETQRNKGNFPGRFSGRQFSNSRSEMNVSTLELGDSALYLCASSLELGMNTEAFFGQGTRLTVV.